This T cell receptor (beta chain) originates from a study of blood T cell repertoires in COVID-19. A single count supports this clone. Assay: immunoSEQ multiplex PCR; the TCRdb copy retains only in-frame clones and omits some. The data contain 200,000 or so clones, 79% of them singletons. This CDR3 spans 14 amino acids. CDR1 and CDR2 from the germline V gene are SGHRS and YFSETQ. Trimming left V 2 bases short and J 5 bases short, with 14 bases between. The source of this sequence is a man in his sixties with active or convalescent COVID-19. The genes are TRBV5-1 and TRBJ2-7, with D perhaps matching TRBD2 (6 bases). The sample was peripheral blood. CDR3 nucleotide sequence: TGCGCCAGCAGCTTCCGAACTAGCTCTGACGAGCAGTACTTC. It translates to CASSFRTSSDEQYF.